This T cell receptor beta chain is drawn from a study of Ad26.COV2.S vaccination and SARS-CoV-2 variants. Study-wide background: Into the muscle, Ad26.COV2.S was dosed once or twice, 56 days apart. Points from the study as a whole: Participants in the vaccine arm had higher spike-specific TCR breadth; placebo recipients had lower.

Per germline, CDR1 KGHSH and CDR2 LQKENI. V trimming: 2 bases; J trimming: 9 bases; junction bases outside the gene matches: 4. The CDR3 has 13 amino acids. About this clone: Antigen: not known.

Treatment of the sample: 15 to 20 received Ad26.COV2.S at low or high dose, single or two shots; about 5 received placebo; per-sample allocation not given. Specimens were obtained on day 63 following the first vaccine or placebo injection. An adult aged 18-55 years in Boston served as the donor. In the vaccine, an Ad26 vector expressed the SARS-CoV-2 spike of the Wuhan strain. The method was immunoSEQ multiplex PCR; TCRdb's version includes in-frame clones alone and lacks a portion of them. Among roughly 270,000 clones, roughly 86% were seen once, and the ten largest hold about 3.1%. The chain couples TRBV18 to TRBJ2-4; TRBD1 aligns across 7 bases. The source of this sequence is a person aged 18-60 years who received the Ad26.COV2.S COVID-19 vaccine or a placebo. The specimen comprised peripheral blood, sampled in a trial of Ad26.COV2.S vaccine versus placebo. The CDR3 reads CASSPDRESIQYF. CDR3 nucleotide sequence: TGTGCCAGCTCACCAGACAGGGAGAGCATTCAGTACTTC.